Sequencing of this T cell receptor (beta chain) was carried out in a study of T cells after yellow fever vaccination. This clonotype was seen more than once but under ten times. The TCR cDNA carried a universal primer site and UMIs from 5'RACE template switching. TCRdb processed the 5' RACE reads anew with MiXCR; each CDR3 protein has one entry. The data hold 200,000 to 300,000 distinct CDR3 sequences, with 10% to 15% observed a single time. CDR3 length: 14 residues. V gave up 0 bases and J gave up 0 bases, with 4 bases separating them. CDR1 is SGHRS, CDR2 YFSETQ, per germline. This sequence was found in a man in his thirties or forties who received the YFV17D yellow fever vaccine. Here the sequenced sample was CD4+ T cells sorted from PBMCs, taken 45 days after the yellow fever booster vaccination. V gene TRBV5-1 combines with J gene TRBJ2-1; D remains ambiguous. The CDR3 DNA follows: TGCGCCAGCAGCTTGGATAGCTCCTACAATGAGCAGTTCTTC. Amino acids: CASSLDSSYNEQFF.